This T cell receptor (beta chain) was captured in a study of preoperative IRX-2 immunotherapy in early breast cancer. The treatment: preoperative locoregional IRX-2 cytokine immunotherapy. Samples came from a phase Ib trial of preoperative locoregional IRX-2 cytokine immunotherapy. Assay used: immunoSEQ multiplex PCR; TCRdb lists only in-frame clones, some missing. The data contain fewer than 40,000 clones, nearly 95% of them singletons. CDR3 size: 14 residues. Germline V CDR1 and CDR2: SGHAT, FQDESV (reference sequence). The germline V and J ends were trimmed by 4 bases and 1 base, with 10 bases remaining between them.

The rearrangement joins TRBV11-1 to TRBJ1-2; a possible D gene is TRBD1 (5 bases). This TCR derives from a human donor with breast cancer. Sample acquisition took place from a patient treated with IRX-2 immunotherapy. The CDR3 loop is CASSSGGDNYGYTF. Here the CDR3 DNA reads TGTGCCAGCAGCTCTGGGGGGGATAACTATGGCTACACCTTC.